The following is a T cell receptor beta chain sequence with its context. No antigen is known for it. Germline lookup yields CDR1 MNHNS and CDR2 SASEGT. V was clipped by 1 base and J by 2 bases; unmatched bases: 4. This CDR3 has 15 amino acids. At sampling all donors were nominally healthy, likely with unrecorded immune exposures. Use of 60 Vbeta and 13 Jbeta primers characterized the PCR. Assay used: immunoSEQ multiplex PCR; TCRdb lists only in-frame clones, some missing. The table includes 140,000 to 150,000 clones, over 70% detected once. The data belong to a study of cytomegalovirus exposure and HLA in healthy donors. Notes on the study in general: Earlier analysis yielded a pattern in which most TCR beta V segments were productive about 90% or about 30% of the time.

The chain links TRBV6-1 to TRBJ2-7; 8 bases are a match to TRBD1. This sequence was found in a middle-aged woman in good health and CMV-seronegative. The source material was PBMCs. The CDR3 DNA sequence: TGTGCCAGCAGTGAAGACGCAGGGGGCGCCTACGAGCAGTACTTC. This sequence encodes CASSEDAGGAYEQYF.